The 24 T cell receptor beta chains given below trace back to one sample, sequenced in a study of blood T cell repertoires in COVID-19. The table came from immunoSEQ multiplex PCR; TCRdb's copy has only in-frame clones and leaves some out. Here the sample spans about 200,000 clones, roughly 88% being singletons. The sample was peripheral blood. These receptors originate from a human donor in a cohort sampled during active COVID-19.

This chain joins TRBV6-1 and TRBJ2-1; perhaps TRBD2 as D (6 bases). This CDR3 is 15 amino acids long. Germline CDR1 MNHNS, CDR2 SASEGT. Trimming took off 3 bases at V and 9 bases at J, with 18 bases between the two ends. The CDR3 bases are TGTGCCAGCAGTGAGAATCGGGGACTTCCTTTTGAGCAGTTCTTC. It is translated as CASSENRGLPFEQFF.

The rearrangement links TRBV29-1 to TRBJ1-5; no clear D gene. Germline-derived CDR1 and CDR2 are SQVTM and ANQGSEA. V dropped 7 bases and J dropped 5 bases, with 12 bases sitting between them. CDR3 length: 12 amino acids. This CDR3 reads CSAADADQPQHF. CDR3 DNA: TGCAGCGCCGCGGATGCGGATCAGCCCCAGCATTTT. The full variable domain, completed using reference TRBV29-1 and TRBJ1-5, is SAVISQKPSRDICQRGTSLTIQCQVDSQVTMMFWYRQQPGQSLTLIATANQGSEATYESGFVIDKFPISRPNLTFSTLTVSNMSPEDSSIYLCSAADADQPQHFGDGTRLSIL.

The chain employs TRBV28 and TRBJ2-5; 14 nucleotides agree with TRBD2. CDR1 MDHEN and CDR2 SYDVKM come from the germline V gene. CDR3 length: 19 residues. V trimming: 3 bases; J trimming: 2 bases; junction bases outside the gene matches: 11. CDR3 protein: CASSLGKGLAGGAQETQYF. CDR3 DNA sequence: TGTGCCAGCAGTTTGGGAAAAGGACTAGCGGGAGGAGCACAAGAGACCCAGTACTTC. The full variable domain, rest sourced from reference TRBV28 and TRBJ2-5, is DVKVTQSSRYLVKRTGEKVFLECVQDMDHENMFWYRQDPGLGLRLIYFSYDVKMKEKGDIPEGYSVSREKKERFSLILESASTNQTSMYLCASSLGKGLAGGAQETQYFGPGTRLLVL.

The chain recombines TRBV28 with TRBJ2-1, with TRBD2 matching 10 bases. CDR3 length: 17 residues. Germline assignment: CDR1 MDHEN and CDR2 SYDVKM. V trimming: 2 bases; J trimming: 5 bases; junction bases outside the gene matches: 9. In nucleotides, the CDR3 is TGTGCCAGCAGTTTAGTCCGAGCGGGAGGGACCAACAATGAGCAGTTCTTC. Its protein is CASSLVRAGGTNNEQFF.

This chain links TRBV4-2 with TRBJ2-7, with 7 bases identical to TRBD2. Per the germline V gene, CDR1 is LGHNA and CDR2 is YNFKEQ. V lost 4 bases and J lost 1; bases outside the gene matches: 4. The CDR3 totals 14 residues. The CDR3 sequence: CASSRGGSSYEQYF. The DNA for the CDR3 is TGTGCCAGCAGCCGGGGGGGGAGTTCCTACGAGCAGTACTTC.

The chain couples TRBV6-5 to TRBJ1-5; D call uncertain. V was trimmed by 6 bases and J by 0 bases, leaving 9 bases between them. CDR3 size: 14 residues. Germline assignment: CDR1 MNHEY and CDR2 SVGAGI. CDR3 DNA: TGTGCCAGCAGGCGAAATTATAGCAATCAGCCCCAGCATTTT. Amino acids: CASRRNYSNQPQHF.

This clone was detected only once. This chain joins TRBV25-1 and TRBJ1-1; maybe TRBD1 (6 bases). V lost 8 bases and J lost 3, with 13 bases in between. The CDR3 totals 13 residues. Germline lookup yields CDR1 MGHDK and CDR2 SYGVNS. Here the CDR3 reads CASGDITDTEAFF. CDR3 sequence (DNA): TGTGCCAGCGGGGACATTACGGACACTGAAGCTTTCTTT.

This clone was picked up one time. In DNA, the CDR3 is TGTGCCAGCATGCGCGGGACCTACAATGAGCAGTTCTTC. Translated: CASMRGTYNEQFF. The J gene is TRBJ2-1, the V gene TRBV27; possibly TRBD2 for D (6 bases). Germline V gene lookup returns CDR1 MNHEY and CDR2 SMNVEV (reference sequence). This CDR3 comprises 13 residues. Trimming took 7 bases from V and 2 from J, leaving 9 bases between them.

The chain links TRBV28 to TRBJ1-5; weak D call: TRBD1 (6 bases). This CDR3 spans 13 amino acids. The germline V and J ends were trimmed by 5 bases and 6 bases, with 11 bases remaining between them. Germline lookup yields CDR1 MDHEN and CDR2 SYDVKM. The CDR3 is CASSPRGIQPQHF. DNA for the CDR3: TGTGCCAGCAGTCCGAGGGGGATTCAGCCCCAGCATTTT.

The rearrangement links TRBV9 to TRBJ2-1; 7 bases line up with TRBD2. Trimming at V came to 2 bases and at J to 6 bases, leaving 20 bases not matched to a gene. Germline values: CDR1 SGDLS, CDR2 YYNGEE. The CDR3 totals 19 residues. CDR3 residues: CASSVPAGVSPSPRNEQFF. The CDR3 DNA reads as TGTGCCAGCAGCGTCCCGGCGGGAGTCTCCCCCTCTCCCCGCAATGAGCAGTTCTTC. The full variable domain, its missing parts supplied by reference TRBV9 and TRBJ2-1, is DSGVTQTPKHLITATGQRVTLRCSPRSGDLSVYWYQQSLDQGLQFLIQYYNGEERAKGNILERFSAQQFPDLHSELNLSSLELGDSALYFCASSVPAGVSPSPRNEQFFGPGTRLTVL.

The chain carries TRBV30 and TRBJ1-3; tentatively, D is TRBD1 (6 bases). Germline CDR1 is GTSNPN and CDR2 is SVGIG (reference sequence). The CDR3 extends over 13 amino acids. Trimming took off 5 bases at V and 7 bases at J, with 15 bases between the two ends. As DNA, the CDR3 is TGTGCCTGGGCGCTTACAGGGCGTAACACCATATATTTT. It specifies CAWALTGRNTIYF.

V usage is TRBV3-1 (or the pseudogene TRBV3-2) and J usage is TRBJ2-5, with 8 bases identical to TRBD2. The CDR3 sequence is 17 residues long. From germline, CDR1 is LGHDT and CDR2 YNNKEL (reference sequence). The J segment lost 2 bases and the V segment lost 1 base, leaving 9 bases of the junction unmatched. In DNA form, the CDR3 reads TGTGCCAGCAGCCAAGCGATACCGGGACTAGGTCAAGAGACCCAGTACTTC. Its protein product is CASSQAIPGLGQETQYF.

This chain uses TRBV7-8 with TRBJ1-5; 9 bases line up with TRBD1. There are 15 residues in the CDR3. Germline V gene data show CDR1 as SGHVS and CDR2 as FQNEAQ. V gave up 1 base and J gave up 2 bases; unmatched junction bases: 0. CDR3 region: CASSLGDRGNQPQHF. The CDR3 DNA sequence: TGTGCCAGCAGCTTAGGGGACAGGGGCAATCAGCCCCAGCATTTT.

The V call is TRBV9, the J call TRBJ2-3, with 12 bases lining up with TRBD2. V lost 3 bases and J lost 9; bases outside the gene matches: 11. CDR3 length equals 16 residues. CDR1 and CDR2 (germline): SGDLS, YYNGEE. The CDR3 protein is CASSGGPSGRADTQYF. Written as DNA, the CDR3 is TGTGCCAGCAGCGGGGGGCCTAGCGGGAGGGCCGACACGCAGTATTTT.

This clone was counted a single time. This chain's CDR3 is CASSGLQGFGNTIYF. The CDR3, as DNA: TGTGCCAGCAGTGGGTTACAGGGGTTCGGAAACACCATATATTTT. The V and J genes are TRBV2 and TRBJ1-3; 7 nucleotides align to TRBD1. The CDR3 runs 15 residues. The ends lost 4 bases at V and 4 bases at J; junction bases unmatched: 7. CDR1 is SNHLY and CDR2 is FYNNEI in the germline V gene.

CDR3 sequence (DNA): TGTGCCACCAAGAGGTCACCCTACAATGAGCAGTTCTTC. It codes for CATKRSPYNEQFF. This chain links TRBV19 with TRBJ2-1, with unresolved D. The germline V gene has CDR1 LNHDA and CDR2 SQIVND (reference sequence). CDR3 length: 13 amino acids. V was trimmed by 10 bases and J by 2 bases, leaving 12 bases between them.

This chain joins TRBV27 and TRBJ2-1, with D perhaps TRBD2 (5 bases). Trimming took 6 bases from V and 0 from J, leaving 9 bases between them. The CDR3 length is 14 residues. Germline assignment: CDR1 MNHEY and CDR2 SMNVEV (reference sequence). CDR3 sequence: CASRTGSSYNEQFF. The DNA of the CDR3 is TGTGCCAGCAGAACGGGGAGCTCCTACAATGAGCAGTTCTTC.

This clone showed up just a few times. The rearrangement uses TRBV9 and TRBJ1-6, with a weak D call TRBD1 (6 bases). In germline, CDR1 is SGDLS, CDR2 YYNGEE. There are 16 residues in the CDR3. V shed 0 bases and J shed 9 bases, with 16 bases lying between them. The CDR3 loop is CASSVGGGSRGSPLHF. The CDR3 DNA sequence: TGTGCCAGCAGCGTAGGAGGGGGTAGCCGCGGTTCACCCCTCCACTTT.

The chain uses TRBV18 and TRBJ1-4; no definite D call. This CDR3 has 18 residues. Germline CDR1 reads KGHSH; CDR2 reads LQKENI. V dropped 0 bases and J dropped 0 bases, with 14 bases sitting between them. The CDR3 DNA reads as TGTGCCAGCTCACCACCTACACTTTGGGGAGCAACTAATGAAAAACTGTTTTTT. Translated: CASSPPTLWGATNEKLFF.

The chain has TRBV6-5 and TRBJ1-3; D is unresolved. The CDR3 covers 15 residues. The germline V and J ends were trimmed by 6 bases and 4 bases, with 16 bases remaining between them. Germline CDR1 MNHEY, CDR2 SVGAGI. The CDR3 region has the DNA TGTGCCAGCAGGTCAGGCCGGATATGGGGAAACACCATATATTTT. It is translated as CASRSGRIWGNTIYF.

The V call is TRBV30, the J call TRBJ1-6; weak D call: TRBD1 (6 bases). Trimming took off 4 bases at V and 6 bases at J, with 19 bases between the two ends. The CDR3 extends over 16 amino acids. Germline lookup yields CDR1 GTSNPN and CDR2 SVGIG (reference sequence). CDR3 bases: TGTGCCTGGACACTGGGTGGGGGGGCGATTAATTCACCCCTCCACTTT. Residues: CAWTLGGGAINSPLHF.

This clone was counted once. This rearrangement joins TRBV10-2 to TRBJ2-7, with a tentative D call TRBD1 (6 bases). The CDR3 spans 13 residues. Deletions cut 2 bases from V and 1 base from J, with 6 bases between. Germline values: CDR1 WSHSY, CDR2 SAAADI. The CDR3 DNA is TGCGCCAGCAGTGAGGACAGGTCCTACGAGCAGTACTTC. As protein: CASSEDRSYEQYF.

This chain connects TRBV25-1 to TRBJ1-2, with 7 bases lining up with TRBD1. V lost 0 bases, J lost 4 bases, and 11 bases stayed unmatched. The CDR3 has 17 residues. The germline V gene encodes CDR1 MGHDK and CDR2 SYGVNS. CDR3 DNA: TGTGCCAGCAGTGAATACCCACCGGGACAGAGCCTCTATGGCTACACCTTC. Protein product: CASSEYPPGQSLYGYTF.

This sequence joins TRBV6-5 and TRBJ2-7, with D uncertain. From germline, CDR1 is MNHEY and CDR2 SVGAGI. The CDR3 is made up of 12 amino acids. Trimming left V 5 bases short and J 3 bases short, with 8 bases between. CDR3 loop: CASSPRNYEQYF. CDR3 DNA sequence: TGTGCCAGCAGTCCCAGGAACTACGAGCAGTACTTC.